This T cell receptor beta chain is drawn from a study of T cells in Graves' hyperthyroidism and ophthalmopathy. This clonotype occurred a few times. Enrolled ophthalmopathy patients presented with a Clinical Activity Score of at least 3, a NOSPECS grade of at least 4, and disease duration under 3 months. It was less than 13 ml of fresh peripheral blood that supplied the PBMCs. TCR beta CDR3 regions were amplified from RNA. TCR CDR3 underwent first-round RT-PCR with the HTBI primer set. MiXCR, applied by TCRdb to the multiplex PCR reads, yields one record per CDR3 protein. This sample carries some 550,000 distinct CDR3 sequences, approximately 15% of them seen once, and the ten largest clones take roughly 3%. The V segment lost 7 bases and the J segment 2 bases; nucleotides outside the gene matches: 9. Germline CDR1 reads DFQATT; CDR2 reads SNEGSKA (reference sequence). The CDR3 is 15 residues long.

The source of this sequence is a woman between 40 and 55 years old with Graves' ophthalmopathy. The rearrangement uses TRBV20-1 and TRBJ2-5; 11 nucleotides match TRBD1. Sample: blood. CDR3 bases: TGCAGTGTTCACCCGGACAGGGGGCTTCAAGAGACCCAGTACTTC. It translates to CSVHPDRGLQETQYF.